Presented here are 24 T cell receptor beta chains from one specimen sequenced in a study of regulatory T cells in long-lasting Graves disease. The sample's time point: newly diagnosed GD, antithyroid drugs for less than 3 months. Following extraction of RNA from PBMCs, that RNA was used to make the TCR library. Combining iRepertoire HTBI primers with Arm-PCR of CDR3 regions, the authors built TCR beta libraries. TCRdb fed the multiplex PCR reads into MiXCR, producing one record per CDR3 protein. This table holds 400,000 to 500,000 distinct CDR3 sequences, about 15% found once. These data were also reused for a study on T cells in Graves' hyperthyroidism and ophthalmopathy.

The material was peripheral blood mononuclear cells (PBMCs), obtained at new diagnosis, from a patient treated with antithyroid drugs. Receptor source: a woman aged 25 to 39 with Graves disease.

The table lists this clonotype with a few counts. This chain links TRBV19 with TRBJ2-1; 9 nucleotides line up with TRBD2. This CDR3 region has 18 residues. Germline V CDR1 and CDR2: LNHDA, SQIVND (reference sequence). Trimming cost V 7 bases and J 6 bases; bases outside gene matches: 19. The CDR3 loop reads CASNLRISGSFGFNEQFF. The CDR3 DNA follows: TGTGCCAGTAACCTACGGATTAGCGGGAGTTTCGGTTTCAATGAGCAGTTCTTC. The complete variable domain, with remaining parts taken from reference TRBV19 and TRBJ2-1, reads DGGITQSPKYLFRKEGQNVTLSCEQNLNHDAMYWYRQDPGQGLRLIYYSQIVNDFQKGDIAEGYSVSREKKESFPLTVTSAQKNPTAFYLCASNLRISGSFGFNEQFFGPGTRLTVL.

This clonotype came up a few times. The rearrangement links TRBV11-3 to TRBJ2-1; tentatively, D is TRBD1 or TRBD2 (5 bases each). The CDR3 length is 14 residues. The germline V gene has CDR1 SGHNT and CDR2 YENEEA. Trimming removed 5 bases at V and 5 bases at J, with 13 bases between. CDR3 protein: CASSPGAVNNEQFF. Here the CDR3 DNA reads TGTGCCAGCAGCCCCGGGGCAGTGAACAATGAGCAGTTCTTC.

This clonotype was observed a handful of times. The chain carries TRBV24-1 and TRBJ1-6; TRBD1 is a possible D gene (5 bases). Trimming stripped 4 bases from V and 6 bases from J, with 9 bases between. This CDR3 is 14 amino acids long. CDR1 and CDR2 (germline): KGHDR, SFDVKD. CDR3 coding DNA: TGTGCCACCAGTGAGGGGGGTTTTAATTCACCCCTCCACTTT. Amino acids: CATSEGGFNSPLHF.

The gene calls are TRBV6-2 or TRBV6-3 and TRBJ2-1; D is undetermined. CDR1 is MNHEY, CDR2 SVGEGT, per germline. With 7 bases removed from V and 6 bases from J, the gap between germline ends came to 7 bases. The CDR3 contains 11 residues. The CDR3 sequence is CASKFLNEQFF. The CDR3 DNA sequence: TGTGCCAGCAAATTTCTCAATGAGCAGTTCTTC.

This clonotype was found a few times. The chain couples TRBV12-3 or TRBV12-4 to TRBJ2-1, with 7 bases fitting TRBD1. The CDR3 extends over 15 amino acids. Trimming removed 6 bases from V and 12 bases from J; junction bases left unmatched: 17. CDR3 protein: CASRSGQQAPATQFF. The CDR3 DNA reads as TGTGCCAGCAGATCGGGACAGCAAGCTCCCGCCACGCAGTTCTTC.

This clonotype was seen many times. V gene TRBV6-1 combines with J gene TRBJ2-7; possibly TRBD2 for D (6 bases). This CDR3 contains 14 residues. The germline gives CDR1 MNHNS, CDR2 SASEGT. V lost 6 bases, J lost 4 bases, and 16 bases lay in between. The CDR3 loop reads CASRNGAGPYEQYF. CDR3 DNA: TGTGCCAGCAGAAACGGGGCGGGACCATACGAGCAGTACTTC.

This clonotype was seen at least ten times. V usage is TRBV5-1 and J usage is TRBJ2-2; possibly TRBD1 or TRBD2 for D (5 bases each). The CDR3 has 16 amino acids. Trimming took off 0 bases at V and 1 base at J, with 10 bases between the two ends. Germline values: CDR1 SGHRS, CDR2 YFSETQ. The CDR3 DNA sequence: TGCGCCAGCAGCTTGGATTCGGGGCTGAACACCGGGGAGCTGTTTTTT. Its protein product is CASSLDSGLNTGELFF. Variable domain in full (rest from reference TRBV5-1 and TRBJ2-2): KAGVTQTPRYLIKTRGQQVTLSCSPISGHRSVSWYQQTPGQGLQFLFEYFSETQRNKGNFPGRFSGRQFSNSRSEMNVSTLELGDSALYLCASSLDSGLNTGELFFGEGSRLTVL.

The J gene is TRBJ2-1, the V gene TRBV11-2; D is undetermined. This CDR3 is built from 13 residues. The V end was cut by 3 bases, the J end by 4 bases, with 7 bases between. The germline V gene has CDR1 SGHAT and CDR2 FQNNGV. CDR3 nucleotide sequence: TGTGCCAGCAGCTTCGATGATTACAATGAGCAGTTCTTC. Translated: CASSFDDYNEQFF.

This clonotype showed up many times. The CDR3 DNA is TGTGCCAGCAGCTTAACAGACAACTACGAGCAGTACTTC. Translating it yields CASSLTDNYEQYF. The genes are TRBV7-9 and TRBJ2-7; D not resolved. Germline values: CDR1 SEHNR, CDR2 FQNEAQ (reference sequence). CDR3 size: 13 residues. Trimming removed 2 bases at V and 3 bases at J, with 8 bases between. The full variable domain, completed using reference TRBV7-9 and TRBJ2-7, is DTGVSQNPRHKITKRGQNVTFRCDPISEHNRLYWYRQTLGQGPEFLTYFQNEAQLEKSRLLSDRFSAERPKGSFSTLEIQRTEQGDSAMYLCASSLTDNYEQYFGPGTRLTVT.

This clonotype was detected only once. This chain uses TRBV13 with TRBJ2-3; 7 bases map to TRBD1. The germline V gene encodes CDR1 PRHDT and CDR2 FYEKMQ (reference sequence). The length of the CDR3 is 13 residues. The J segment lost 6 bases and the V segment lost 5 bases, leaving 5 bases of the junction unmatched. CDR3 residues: CASSRDSSDTQYF. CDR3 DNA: TGTGCCAGCAGCAGGGACAGCTCGGATACGCAGTATTTT.

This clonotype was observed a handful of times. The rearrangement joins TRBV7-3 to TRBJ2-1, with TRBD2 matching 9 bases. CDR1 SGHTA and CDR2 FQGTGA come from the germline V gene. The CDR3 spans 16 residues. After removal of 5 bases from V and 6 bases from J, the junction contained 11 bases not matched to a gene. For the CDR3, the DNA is TGTGCCAGCAGCCCGACAACCGGGACTAGCACCAATGAGCAGTTCTTC. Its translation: CASSPTTGTSTNEQFF.

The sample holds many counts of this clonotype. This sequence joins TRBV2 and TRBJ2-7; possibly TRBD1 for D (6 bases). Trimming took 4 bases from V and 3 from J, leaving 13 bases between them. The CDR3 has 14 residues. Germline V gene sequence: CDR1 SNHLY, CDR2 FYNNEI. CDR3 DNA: TGTGCCAGCAGTGTTGGACAGAAGGGCTACGAGCAGTACTTC. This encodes CASSVGQKGYEQYF.

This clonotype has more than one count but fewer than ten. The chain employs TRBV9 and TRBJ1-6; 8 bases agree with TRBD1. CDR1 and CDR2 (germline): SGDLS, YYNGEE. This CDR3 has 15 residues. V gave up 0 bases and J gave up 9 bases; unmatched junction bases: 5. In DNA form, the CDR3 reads TGTGCCAGCAGCGTAGCTGAACAGGGGGGTTCACCCCTCCACTTT. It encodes CASSVAEQGGSPLHF.

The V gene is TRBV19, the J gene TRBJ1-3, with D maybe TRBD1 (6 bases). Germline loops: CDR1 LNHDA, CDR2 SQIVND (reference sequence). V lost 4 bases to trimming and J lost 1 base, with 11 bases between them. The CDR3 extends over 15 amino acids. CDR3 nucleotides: TGTGCCAGTAGTAATCGGGGGCGTTCTGGAAACACCATATATTTT. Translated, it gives CASSNRGRSGNTIYF. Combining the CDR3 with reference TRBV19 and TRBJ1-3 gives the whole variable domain DGGITQSPKYLFRKEGQNVTLSCEQNLNHDAMYWYRQDPGQGLRLIYYSQIVNDFQKGDIAEGYSVSREKKESFPLTVTSAQKNPTAFYLCASSNRGRSGNTIYFGEGSWLTVV.

The DNA for the CDR3 is TGTGCCAGCAGACTAGCGGGAGGGGGCTACAATGAGCAGTTCTTC. It codes for CASRLAGGGYNEQFF. The chain recombines TRBV11-2 with TRBJ2-1; 13 bases agree with TRBD2. This CDR3 has 15 amino acids. Germline assignment: CDR1 SGHAT and CDR2 FQNNGV. Trimming took 6 bases from V and 3 from J; bases not matched to a gene: 2.

CDR3 DNA: TGCAGTGCTAGACAGAGGCGGGGTAGCTCCTACAATGAGCAGTTCTTC. It translates to CSARQRRGSSYNEQFF. This chain uses TRBV20-1 with TRBJ2-1, with TRBD2 as a possible D gene (6 bases). CDR1 is DFQATT, CDR2 SNEGSKA, per germline (reference sequence). This CDR3 has 16 residues. V was cut by 2 bases and J by 0 bases, with 14 bases left in between.

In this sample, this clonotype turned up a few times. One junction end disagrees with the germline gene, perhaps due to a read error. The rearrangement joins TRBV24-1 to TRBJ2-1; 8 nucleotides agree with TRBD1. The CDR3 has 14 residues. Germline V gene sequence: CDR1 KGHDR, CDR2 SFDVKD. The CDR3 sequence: CASSDWTGRNEQFF. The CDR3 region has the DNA TGTGCCTCCAGTGATTGGACAGGGAGGAATGAGCAGTTCTTC.

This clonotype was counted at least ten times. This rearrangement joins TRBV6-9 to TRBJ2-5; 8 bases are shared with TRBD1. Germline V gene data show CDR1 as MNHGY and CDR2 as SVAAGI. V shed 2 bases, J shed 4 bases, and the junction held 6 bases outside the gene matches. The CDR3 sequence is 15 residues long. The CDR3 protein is CASSYIAGGVETQYF. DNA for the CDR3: TGTGCCAGCAGTTATATCGCAGGGGGCGTAGAGACCCAGTACTTC.

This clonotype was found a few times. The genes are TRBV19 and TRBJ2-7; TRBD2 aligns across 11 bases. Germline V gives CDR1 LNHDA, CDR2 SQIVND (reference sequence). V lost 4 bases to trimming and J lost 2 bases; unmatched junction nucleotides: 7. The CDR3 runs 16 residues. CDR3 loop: CASSKTSGVSAYEQYF. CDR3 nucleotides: TGTGCCAGTAGTAAGACTAGCGGGGTATCCGCCTACGAGCAGTACTTC.

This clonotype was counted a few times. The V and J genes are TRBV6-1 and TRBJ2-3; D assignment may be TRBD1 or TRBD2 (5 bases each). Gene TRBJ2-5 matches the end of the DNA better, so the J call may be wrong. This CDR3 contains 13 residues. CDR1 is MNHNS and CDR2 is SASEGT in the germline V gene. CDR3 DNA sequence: TGTGCCAGCAGCCCAACGGGGCGTGAGGCCCAGTACTTC. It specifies CASSPTGREAQYF.

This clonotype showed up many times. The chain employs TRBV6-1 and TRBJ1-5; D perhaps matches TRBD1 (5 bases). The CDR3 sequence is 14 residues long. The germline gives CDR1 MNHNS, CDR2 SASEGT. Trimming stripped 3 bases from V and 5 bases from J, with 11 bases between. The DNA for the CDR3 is TGTGCCAGCAGTGAGTGGGACGGCGATCAGCCCCAGCATTTT. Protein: CASSEWDGDQPQHF.

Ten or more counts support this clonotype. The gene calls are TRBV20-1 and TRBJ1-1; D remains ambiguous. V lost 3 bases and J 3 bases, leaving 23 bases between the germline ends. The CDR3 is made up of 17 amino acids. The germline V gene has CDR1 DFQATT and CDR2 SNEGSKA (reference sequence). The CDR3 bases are TGCAGTGCTAGTGCCCCTTGGGAAACCTCGTACTACACTGAAGCTTTCTTT. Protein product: CSASAPWETSYYTEAFF.

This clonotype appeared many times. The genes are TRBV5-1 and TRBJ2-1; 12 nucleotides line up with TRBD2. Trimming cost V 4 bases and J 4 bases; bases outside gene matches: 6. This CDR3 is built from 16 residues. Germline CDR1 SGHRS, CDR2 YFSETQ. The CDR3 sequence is CASSGRTSGEYNEQFF. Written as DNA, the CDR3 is TGCGCCAGCAGCGGGCGGACTAGCGGGGAGTACAATGAGCAGTTCTTC.

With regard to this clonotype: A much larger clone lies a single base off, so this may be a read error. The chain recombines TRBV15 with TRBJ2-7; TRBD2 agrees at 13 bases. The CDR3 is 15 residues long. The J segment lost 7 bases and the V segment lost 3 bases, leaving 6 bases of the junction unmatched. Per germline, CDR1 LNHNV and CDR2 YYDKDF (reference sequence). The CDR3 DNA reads TGTGCCACCAGCAGGACTAGCGGGAGGACCAATGAGCAGTACTTC. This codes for CATSRTSGRTNEQYF. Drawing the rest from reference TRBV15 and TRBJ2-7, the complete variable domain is DAMVIQNPRYQVTQFGKPVTLSCSQTLNHNVMYWYQQKSSQAPKLLFHYYDKDFNNEADTPDNFQSRRPNTSFCFLDIRSPGLGDTAMYLCATSRTSGRTNEQYFGPGTRLTVT.